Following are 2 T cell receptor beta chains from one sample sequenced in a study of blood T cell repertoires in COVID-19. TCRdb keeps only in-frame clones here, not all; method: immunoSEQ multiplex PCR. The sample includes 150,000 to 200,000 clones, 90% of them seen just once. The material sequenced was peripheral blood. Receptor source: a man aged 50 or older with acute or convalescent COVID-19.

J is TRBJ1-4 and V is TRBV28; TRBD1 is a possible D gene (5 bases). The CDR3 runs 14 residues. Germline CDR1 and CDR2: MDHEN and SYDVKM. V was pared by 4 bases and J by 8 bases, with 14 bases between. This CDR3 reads CASSSGGTREKLFF. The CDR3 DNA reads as TGTGCCAGCAGTTCCGGCGGGACGCGGGAAAAACTGTTTTTT.

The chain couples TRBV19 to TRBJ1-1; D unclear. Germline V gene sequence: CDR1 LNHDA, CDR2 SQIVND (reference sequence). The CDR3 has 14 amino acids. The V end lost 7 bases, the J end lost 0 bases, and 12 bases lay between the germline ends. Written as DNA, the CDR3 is TGTGCCAGTATTACAGTCGGGGTGAACACTGAAGCTTTCTTT. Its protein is CASITVGVNTEAFF.